A selection of T cell receptor beta chains follows, all from one sample in a study of read filtering for tumor transcriptome and immune sequencing. TCRdb re-called the reads through MiXCR, storing one row per CDR3 protein. The sample holds some 130,000 distinct CDR3 sequences, about an eighth seen once. Sequencing was done on a sample of a population of CD138-negative cells sorted from bone marrow. These receptors were taken from a donor at least 40 years old with multiple myeloma. Both conserved end residues are part of each CDR3. A D gene is named only where the DNA matches it firmly. Expanded clones get a size class; other rows say once, few or many, or leave the size out.

>TRBV11-2|TRBD1|NA|TRBJ2-1|14
CASVRGTVYNEQFF
TGTGCCAGCGTCCGTGGGACAGTCTACAATGAGCAATTCTTC
>TRBV7-6|TRBD1|NA|TRBJ1-2|14
CASSPRQGPYGYTF
TGTGCCAGCAGCCCCAGACAGGGCCCCTATGGCTACACCTTC
>TRBV29-1|TRBD1|many|TRBJ1-1|14
CSVRPGTGVTEAFF
TGCAGCGTGAGACCCGGGACAGGGGTTACTGAAGCTTTCTTT
>TRBV28|NA|NA|TRBJ2-2|15
CASSLLGALAGELFF
TGTGCCAGCAGTTTATTGGGGGCGTTGGCCGGGGAGCTGTTTTTT
>TRBV7-2|TRBD1|NA|TRBJ2-4|13
CASTGQGLNIQYF
TGTGCCAGCACCGGACAGGGGTTAAACATTCAGTACTTC
>TRBV29-1|NA|many|TRBJ1-2|13
CSVEEPWRDGYTF
TGCAGCGTTGAAGAACCGTGGAGAGATGGCTACACCTTC
>TRBV20-1|NA|many|TRBJ2-1|13
CSARGPGVNEQFF
TGCAGTGCTAGAGGGCCGGGAGTCAATGAGCAGTTCTTC
>TRBV19|NA|many|TRBJ1-5|15
CASSSLGGSNQPQHF
TGTGCCAGTAGTTCCCTCGGGGGAAGCAATCAGCCCCAGCATTTT
>TRBV3-1|NA|many|TRBJ1-1|13
CASSSWSRGVGFF
TGTGCCAGCAGCTCCTGGAGTCGGGGCGTTGGTTTCTTT
>TRBV28|NA|many|TRBJ2-1|16
CASSLIGLAPPNEQFF
TGTGCCAGCAGTTTAATCGGGCTAGCTCCGCCTAATGAGCAGTTCTTC
>TRBV10-2|NA|NA|TRBJ1-1|14
CASSTTGLDTEASF
TGCGCCAGCAGCACAACAGGGCTCGATACTGAAGCTTCCTTT
>TRBV12-3/TRBV12-4|TRBD2|many|TRBJ2-1|16
CASNIRTSGSPNEQFF
TGTGCCAGCAACATCAGAACTAGCGGGAGCCCCAATGAGCAGTTCTTC
>TRBV20-1|TRBD2|NA|TRBJ2-3|15
CSIIWEGWSTDTQYF
TGCAGTATAATCTGGGAGGGATGGAGCACAGACACGCAGTATTTT
>TRBV20-1|NA|many|TRBJ2-2|13
CSAVAAASGELFF
TGCAGTGCGGTCGCCGCCGCGTCCGGGGAGCTGTTTTTT
>TRBV7-8|TRBD1|NA|TRBJ2-7|15
CASSLTGDSSYEQYF
TGTGCCAGCAGCTTGACAGGGGACAGCTCCTACGAGCAGTACTTC
>TRBV29-1|TRBD1|many|TRBJ1-5|13
CSVSDRANQPQHF
TGCAGCGTTTCGGACAGGGCCAATCAGCCCCAGCATTTT
>TRBV7-2|NA|many|TRBJ2-7|15
CASSSHRGGNYEQYF
TGTGCCAGCAGCTCGCACAGGGGAGGAAATTACGAGCAGTACTTC
>TRBV21-1|NA|many|TRBJ2-3|13
CASRQGSTDTQYF
TGTGCCAGCAGACAGGGGTCAACAGATACGCAGTATTTT
>TRBV7-8|NA|many|TRBJ2-2|13
CASSLVDTGELFF
TGTGCCAGCAGCTTAGTTGACACCGGGGAGCTGTTTTTT
>TRBV3-1|NA|NA|TRBJ1-1|15
CASSQTVQMNTEAFF
TGTGCCAGCAGCCAAACGGTCCAAATGAACACTGAAGCTTTCTTT
>TRBV21-1|NA|many|TRBJ2-7|15
CASRYTSGATYEQYF
TGTGCCAGCAGATATACTAGCGGGGCTACCTACGAGCAGTACTTC
>TRBV10-3|TRBD1|many|TRBJ1-4|14
CATGQGASNEKLFF
TGTGCCACGGGACAGGGGGCGTCTAATGAAAAACTGTTTTTT
>TRBV5-5|TRBD1|many|TRBJ2-7|14
CASRVRQGSDEQYF
TGTGCCAGCAGGGTGCGACAGGGATCCGACGAGCAGTACTTC
>TRBV29-1|NA|few|TRBJ2-3|15
CSVNGGQENTDTQYF
TGCAGCGTTAACGGCGGGCAGGAGAACACAGATACGCAGTATTTT
>TRBV11-2|TRBD1|NA|TRBJ2-3|16
CASSLTGTGITDTQYF
TGTGCCAGCAGCTTAACCGGGACAGGGATCACAGATACGCAGTATTTT
>TRBV29-1|TRBD1|NA|TRBJ2-3|15
CSVEVGGESTDTQYF
TGCAGCGTTGAAGTAGGGGGCGAAAGTACAGATACGCAGTATTTT
>TRBV29-1|TRBD2|many|TRBJ2-5|13
CSGGSSVQETQYF
TGCAGCGGCGGGAGTTCAGTACAAGAGACCCAGTACTTC
>TRBV7-3|NA|many|TRBJ2-3|14
CASSLMAGTDTQYF
TGTGCCAGCAGCTTAATGGCAGGCACAGATACGCAGTATTTT